This T cell receptor (beta chain) stems from a study of shared clonotypes between healthy human individuals. CD8 memory comprised CD45RO+ plus CCR7-negative CD45RA+ TemRA cells. The V and J ends lost 5 bases and 7 bases, in that order; junction bases with no gene match: 10. Germline CDR1 MNHEY, CDR2 SMNVEV (reference sequence). This CDR3 region has 15 residues. Generated by immunoSEQ multiplex PCR, the TCRdb table keeps only in-frame clones and is missing some. Of 100,000 or so clones in the sample, 55% to 70% were seen once. The sequence came from a woman younger than 45 in good health. Specimen: memory CD8+ T cells sorted from blood. Subset specified: CD45RO+ cells pooled with CCR7-negative TemRA cells. This sequence joins TRBV27 and TRBJ2-1; 8 bases align to TRBD1. CDR3 in amino acids: CASSRVGTGENEQFF. For the CDR3, the DNA is TGTGCCAGCAGTAGGGTTGGGACAGGAGAGAATGAGCAGTTCTTC.